This T cell receptor (beta chain) was identified during a study of sequential checkpoint blockade in melanoma. Clones were read by immunoSEQ multiplex PCR, and TCRdb kept only the in-frame ones, dropping some. This sample yields under 20,000 clones, of which approximately 80% are seen a single time; 12% belongs to the top ten. The treatment: randomized to nivolumab then ipilimumab (arm A) or the reverse (arm B). DNA-damaging chemotherapy had not been given to any patient beforehand. The table lists this clone with a few counts. V was trimmed by 6 bases and J by 8 bases, leaving 19 bases between them. The CDR3 totals 14 residues. Germline CDR1 and CDR2: MNHEY and SVGAGI.

The origin of this receptor is a human donor with melanoma. The chain couples TRBV6-5 to TRBJ1-2; D uncertain. Sequences were derived from CD8+ T cells sorted from blood (inferred from file names), sampled from a patient given nivolumab and ipilimumab in sequence. The chain's CDR3 is CASSPGGWASGYTF. The CDR3 DNA reads as TGTGCCAGCAGCCCCGGAGGTTGGGCTTCGGGCTACACCTTC.